These 7 T cell receptor beta chains share one sample of origin, sequenced in a study of T cells in Graves' hyperthyroidism and ophthalmopathy (dated by TCRdb to about 2019). Receptors were amplified or captured by multiplex PCR. Sequenced using an Illumina HiSeq 2000. TCR beta CDR3 regions were amplified from RNA transcripts. For the first round of RT-PCR on the TCR CDR3, the HTBI primer set was used together with the Qiagen OneStep RT-PCR kit. The public reads were quality trimmed at Q25 with fastp and then assembled into clones with MiXCR by TCRdb, keeping productive beta chains. Every CDR3 protein is listed once, alongside the most common genes and DNA of its rows. For this sample there are 600,000 to 650,000 distinct CDR3 sequences; around 21% appear just once. The ten top clones hold roughly 30% of the sample. What was sequenced was blood. The receptors originated from a man aged 25-45 years with Graves' ophthalmopathy.

Ten or more counts support this clonotype. The chain uses TRBV12-3 or TRBV12-4 and TRBJ2-2; TRBD1 is a possible D gene (5 bases). This CDR3 region has 14 residues. The V and J ends lost 5 bases and 1 base respectively, with 8 bases between them. The CDR3 DNA follows: TGTGCCAGCAGTGATACAGGGAACACCGGGGAGCTGTTTTTT. Amino acids: CASSDTGNTGELFF.

This sequence joins TRBV3-1 and TRBJ1-2; 8 bases are a match to TRBD1. Germline V lookup: CDR1 LGHDT, CDR2 YNNKEL (reference sequence). V lost 6 bases to trimming and J lost 3 bases; unmatched junction nucleotides: 9. The CDR3 contains 15 residues. CDR3 in amino acids: CASRPTGGTHYGYTF. For the CDR3, the DNA is TGTGCCAGCAGGCCCACAGGGGGGACTCACTATGGCTACACCTTC.

This sequence joins TRBV20-1 and TRBJ1-5, with 7 bases that match TRBD1. The CDR3 runs to 16 residues. The V and J ends lost 2 bases and 0 bases, in that order; junction bases with no gene match: 7. Germline CDR1 is DFQATT and CDR2 is SNEGSKA (reference sequence). CDR3 in amino acids: CSARRFRGDSNQPQHF. In nucleotides, the CDR3 is TGCAGTGCTAGAAGGTTCAGGGGGGATAGCAATCAGCCCCAGCATTTT.

This clonotype appeared a few times. The chain recombines TRBV5-4 with TRBJ2-5, with 11 bases fitting TRBD2. Germline V gives CDR1 SGHNT, CDR2 YYREEE (reference sequence). J lost 1 base, V lost 5 bases, and 10 bases had no gene match. The CDR3 has 17 residues. DNA of the CDR3: TGTGCCAGCAGACTAGCGGGAGCCACCAGGGGCCAAGAGACCCAGTACTTC. The encoded protein is CASRLAGATRGQETQYF.

This clonotype showed up many times. The V gene is TRBV18, the J gene TRBJ2-6, with TRBD1 as a possible D gene (6 bases). Germline V gene sequence: CDR1 KGHSH, CDR2 LQKENI. The V gene lost 4 bases and the J gene lost 0 bases, with 7 bases spanning the gap. CDR3 length equals 15 residues. The CDR3 reads CASSRTASGANVLTF. The DNA of the CDR3 is TGTGCCAGCTCACGGACAGCCTCTGGGGCCAACGTCCTGACTTTC.

This clonotype was seen a few times. This chain uses TRBV7-2 with TRBJ2-7, with no clear D. This CDR3 is built from 15 residues. Germline CDR1 is SGHTA and CDR2 is FQGNSA. Trimming pared 5 bases from V and 6 bases from J, leaving 20 bases between. This CDR3 reads CASSPDDLAALEQYF. The CDR3 coding sequence is TGTGCCAGCAGCCCAGATGATTTGGCTGCGCTCGAGCAGTACTTC.

The chain joins TRBV4-1 to TRBJ2-1, with TRBD1 as a possible D gene (5 bases). Germline values: CDR1 MGHRA, CDR2 YSYEKL. The CDR3 contains 16 residues. V lost 1 base and J 7 bases, leaving 17 bases between the germline ends. CDR3: CASSQVDMGIINEQFF. DNA for the CDR3: TGCGCCAGCAGCCAAGTGGACATGGGAATAATTAATGAGCAGTTCTTC.